This T cell receptor (beta chain) derives from a study of CD8+CD57+ T cells in acquired aplastic anemia. Study-wide background: Quantities of DNA derived from sorted CD4+ and CD8+ cells averaged roughly 3 ug. Sequencing produced an average of roughly 11 million reads per healthy donor for CD4+ cells.

Researchers used genomic DNA as the template to profile TCR beta VDJ and CDR3. Each CDR3 protein is one row after TCRdb ran MiXCR on the reads. The repertoire has 150,000 or so distinct CDR3 sequences, about 60% of them found once; the top ten carry less than 55%. Per germline, CDR1 LNHNV and CDR2 YYDKDF (reference sequence). This CDR3 comprises 14 residues. V was shortened by 9 bases and J by 0 bases, with 14 bases between the two germline ends. Sequenced: sorted CD4+, CD8+, or CD8+CD57+ T cells (not recorded which) from PBMCs. This sequence originates from a human donor in good health. The genes are TRBV15 and TRBJ1-1; tentatively, D is TRBD1 (5 bases). In DNA form, the CDR3 reads TGTGCCACGGCGAGGGGAGCCTTGAACACTGAAGCTTTCTTT. As protein: CATARGALNTEAFF.